This TCR beta chain was sequenced in a study of CD8+CD57+ T cells in acquired aplastic anemia. Study-level information: Quantities of DNA derived from sorted CD4+ and CD8+ cells averaged approximately 3 ug. Some 10 million reads were obtained on average for healthy donor CD4+ cells. Whole-study results and caveats: It was found that some 31 CD8+ CDR3 sequences were shared between patients and controls. With respect to CD8+ Simpson's diversity, patients and controls did not differ significantly.

Profiling that covered TCR beta VDJ and CDR3 relied on genomic DNA as its template. TCRdb independently ran MiXCR on the reads; one entry per CDR3 protein. The table includes 100,000 to 150,000 distinct CDR3 sequences, 41% detected once. About this clonotype: What it binds is not known.

Germline values: CDR1 LNHNV, CDR2 YYDKDF (reference sequence). This CDR3 is 15 amino acids long. V lost 5 bases to trimming and J lost 7 bases, with 15 bases between them. The source of this sequence is a human donor in good health, serving as a control. Material for sequencing was sorted CD4+, CD8+, or CD8+CD57+ T cells (not recorded which) from PBMCs. This sequence joins TRBV15 and TRBJ1-6; D is unclear. The CDR3 DNA follows: TGTGCCACCAGCGGGTCCATGTGGTCGAATTCACCCCTCCACTTT. Its protein is CATSGSMWSNSPLHF.